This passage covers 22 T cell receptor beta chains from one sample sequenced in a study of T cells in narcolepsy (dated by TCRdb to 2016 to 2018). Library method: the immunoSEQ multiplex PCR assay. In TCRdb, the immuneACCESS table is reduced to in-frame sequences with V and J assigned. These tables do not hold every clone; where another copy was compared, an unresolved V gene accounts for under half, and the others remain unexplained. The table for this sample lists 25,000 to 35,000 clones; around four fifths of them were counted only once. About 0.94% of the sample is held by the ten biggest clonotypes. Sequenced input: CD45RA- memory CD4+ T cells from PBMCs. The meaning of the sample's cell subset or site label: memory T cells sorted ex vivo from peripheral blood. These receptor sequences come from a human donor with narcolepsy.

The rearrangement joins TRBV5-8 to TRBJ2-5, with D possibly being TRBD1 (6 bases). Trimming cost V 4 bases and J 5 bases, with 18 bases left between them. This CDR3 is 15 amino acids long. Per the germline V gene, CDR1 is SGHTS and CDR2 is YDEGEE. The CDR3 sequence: CASSRDTGHGETQYF. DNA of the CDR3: TGTGCCAGCAGCCGGGACACCGGGCATGGGGAGACCCAGTACTTC.

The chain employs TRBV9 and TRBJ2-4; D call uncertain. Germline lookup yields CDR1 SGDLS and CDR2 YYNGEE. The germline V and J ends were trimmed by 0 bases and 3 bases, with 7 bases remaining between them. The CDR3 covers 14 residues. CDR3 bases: TGTGCCAGCAGCGTAGACGGGTACAAAAACATTCAGTACTTC. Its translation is CASSVDGYKNIQYF.

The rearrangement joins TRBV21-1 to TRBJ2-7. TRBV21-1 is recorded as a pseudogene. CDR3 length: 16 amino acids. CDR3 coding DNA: TGTGCCAGCAGCAAAGAGGGGGGTCGTGTGTTGTACGAGCAGTACTTC. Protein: CASSKEGGRVLYEQYF.

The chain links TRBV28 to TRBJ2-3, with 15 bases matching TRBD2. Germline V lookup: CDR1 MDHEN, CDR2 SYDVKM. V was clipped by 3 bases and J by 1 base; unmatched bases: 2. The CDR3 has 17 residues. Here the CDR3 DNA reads TGTGCCAGCAGTTTGGGACTAGCGGGGGGCCGCACAGATACGCAGTATTTT. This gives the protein CASSLGLAGGRTDTQYF.

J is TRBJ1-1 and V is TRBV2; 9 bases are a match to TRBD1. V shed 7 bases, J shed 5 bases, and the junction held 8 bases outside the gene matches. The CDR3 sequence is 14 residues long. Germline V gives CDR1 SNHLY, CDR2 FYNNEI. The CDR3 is CASTTGTGRTEAFF. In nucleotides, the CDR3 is TGTGCCAGCACCACCGGGACAGGGAGGACTGAAGCTTTCTTT.

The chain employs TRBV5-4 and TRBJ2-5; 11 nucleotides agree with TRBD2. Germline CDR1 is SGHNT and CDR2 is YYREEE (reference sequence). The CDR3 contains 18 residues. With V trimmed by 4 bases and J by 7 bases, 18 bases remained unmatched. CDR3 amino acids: CASSGTGGSGGARGTQYF. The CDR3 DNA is TGTGCCAGCAGCGGAACGGGAGGTAGCGGGGGGGCCCGAGGGACCCAGTACTTC. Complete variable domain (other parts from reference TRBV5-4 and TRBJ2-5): ETGVTQSPTHLIKTRGQQVTLRCSSQSGHNTVSWYQQALGQGPQFIFQYYREEENGRGNFPPRFSGLQFPNYSSELNVNALELDDSALYLCASSGTGGSGGARGTQYFGPGTRLLVL.

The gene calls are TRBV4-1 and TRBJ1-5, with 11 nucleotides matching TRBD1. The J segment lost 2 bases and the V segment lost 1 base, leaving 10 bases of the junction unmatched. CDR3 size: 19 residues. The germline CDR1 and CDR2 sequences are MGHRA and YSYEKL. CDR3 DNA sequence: TGCGCCAGCAGCCAAGTTATTGGGACAGGGGGTCGGGGCAATCAGCCCCAGCATTTT. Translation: CASSQVIGTGGRGNQPQHF.

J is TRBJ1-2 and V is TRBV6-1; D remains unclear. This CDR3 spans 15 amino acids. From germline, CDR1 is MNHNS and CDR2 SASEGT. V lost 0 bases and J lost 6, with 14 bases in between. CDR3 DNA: TGTGCCAGCAGTGAAGCATCTCTCAGCGTAGATGGCTACACCTTC. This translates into CASSEASLSVDGYTF.

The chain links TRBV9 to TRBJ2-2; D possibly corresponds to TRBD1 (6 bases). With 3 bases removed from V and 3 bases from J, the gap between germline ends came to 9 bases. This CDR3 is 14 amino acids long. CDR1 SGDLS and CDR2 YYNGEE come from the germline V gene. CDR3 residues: CASSGQGYTGELFF. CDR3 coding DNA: TGTGCCAGCAGCGGGCAGGGGTACACCGGGGAGCTGTTTTTT.

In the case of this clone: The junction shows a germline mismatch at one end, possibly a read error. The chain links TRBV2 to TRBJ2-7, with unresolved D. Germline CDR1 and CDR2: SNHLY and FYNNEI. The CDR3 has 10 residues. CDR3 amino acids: CAGSVREQYF. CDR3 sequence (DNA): TGTGCCGGCAGTGTAAGGGAGCAGTACTTC.

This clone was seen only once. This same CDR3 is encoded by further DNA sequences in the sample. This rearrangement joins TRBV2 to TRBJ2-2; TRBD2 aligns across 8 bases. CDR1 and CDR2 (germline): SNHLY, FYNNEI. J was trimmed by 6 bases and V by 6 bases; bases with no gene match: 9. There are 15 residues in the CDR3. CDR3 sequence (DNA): TGTGCCAGCAGGGACAGAGCGGGGGTCTCCGGGGAGCTGTTTTTT. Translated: CASRDRAGVSGELFF.

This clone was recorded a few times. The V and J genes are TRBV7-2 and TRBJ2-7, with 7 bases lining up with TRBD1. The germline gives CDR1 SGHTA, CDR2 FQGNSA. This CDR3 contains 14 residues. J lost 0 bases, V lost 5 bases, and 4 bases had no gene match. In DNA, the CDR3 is TGTGCCAGCAGCCCAGGGGGAAGCTCCTACGAGCAGTACTTC. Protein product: CASSPGGSSYEQYF.

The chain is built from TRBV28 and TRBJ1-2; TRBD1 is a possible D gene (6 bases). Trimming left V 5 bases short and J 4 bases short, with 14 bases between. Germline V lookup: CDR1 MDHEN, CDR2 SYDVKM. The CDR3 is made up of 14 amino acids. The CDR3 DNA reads TGTGCCAGCAGTACGTCAGACAGGTTCTATGGCTACACCTTC. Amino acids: CASSTSDRFYGYTF.

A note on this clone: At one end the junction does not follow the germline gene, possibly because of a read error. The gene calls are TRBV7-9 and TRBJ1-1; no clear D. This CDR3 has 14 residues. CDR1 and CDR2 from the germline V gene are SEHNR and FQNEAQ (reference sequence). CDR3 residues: CASSSGREQVEAVF. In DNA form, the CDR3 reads TGTGCCAGCAGCTCCGGACGTGAGCAAGTTGAAGCTGTCTTT.

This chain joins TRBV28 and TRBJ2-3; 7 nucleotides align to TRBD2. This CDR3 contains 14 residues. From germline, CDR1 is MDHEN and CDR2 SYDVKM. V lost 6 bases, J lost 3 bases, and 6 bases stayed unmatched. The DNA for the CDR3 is TGTGCCAGCAGCCCGCGGGGAGGGACAGATACGCAGTATTTT. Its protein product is CASSPRGGTDTQYF.

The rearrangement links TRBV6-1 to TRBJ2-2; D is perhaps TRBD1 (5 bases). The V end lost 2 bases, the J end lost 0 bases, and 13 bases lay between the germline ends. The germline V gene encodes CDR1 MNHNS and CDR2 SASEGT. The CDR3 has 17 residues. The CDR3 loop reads CASSELGQGANTGELFF. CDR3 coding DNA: TGTGCCAGCAGTGAATTAGGTCAGGGCGCGAACACCGGGGAGCTGTTTTTT.

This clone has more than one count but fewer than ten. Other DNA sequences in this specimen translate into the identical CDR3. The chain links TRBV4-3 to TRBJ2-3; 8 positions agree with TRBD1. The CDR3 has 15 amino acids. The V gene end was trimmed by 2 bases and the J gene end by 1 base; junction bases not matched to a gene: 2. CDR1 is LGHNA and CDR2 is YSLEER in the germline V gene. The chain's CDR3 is CASSQRGQGTDTQYF. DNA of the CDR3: TGCGCCAGCAGCCAAAGGGGACAGGGCACAGATACGCAGTATTTT.

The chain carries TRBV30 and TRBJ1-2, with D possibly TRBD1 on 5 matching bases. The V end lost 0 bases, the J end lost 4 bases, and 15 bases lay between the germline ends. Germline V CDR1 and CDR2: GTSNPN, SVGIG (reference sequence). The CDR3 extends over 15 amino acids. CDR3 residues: CAWSVVWGESYGYTF. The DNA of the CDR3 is TGTGCCTGGAGTGTAGTCTGGGGGGAAAGCTATGGCTACACCTTC.

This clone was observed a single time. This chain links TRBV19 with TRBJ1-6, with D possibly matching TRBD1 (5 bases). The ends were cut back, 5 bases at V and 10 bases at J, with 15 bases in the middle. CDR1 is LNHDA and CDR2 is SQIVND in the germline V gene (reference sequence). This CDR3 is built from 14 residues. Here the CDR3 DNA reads TGTGCCAGTAGTCCCCGTGGGGGTGAATCACCCCTCCACTTT. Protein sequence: CASSPRGGESPLHF.

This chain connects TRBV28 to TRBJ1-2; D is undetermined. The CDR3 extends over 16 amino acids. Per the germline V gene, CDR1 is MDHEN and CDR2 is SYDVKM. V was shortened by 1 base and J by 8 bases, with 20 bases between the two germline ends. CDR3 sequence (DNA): TGTGCCAGCAGTTTATTCGGCCGGGGAGCAGCGGGGGGCTACACCTTC. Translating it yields CASSLFGRGAAGGYTF.

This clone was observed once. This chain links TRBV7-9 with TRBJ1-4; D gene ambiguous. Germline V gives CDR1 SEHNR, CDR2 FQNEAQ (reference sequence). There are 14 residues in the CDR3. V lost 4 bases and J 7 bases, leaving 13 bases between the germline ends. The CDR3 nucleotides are TGTGCCAGCAGCTCCAGCATCTTGGGTGAAAAACTGTTTTTT. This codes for CASSSSILGEKLFF.

The CDR3 spells CATQLGGNSPLHF. The CDR3 DNA reads as TGTGCCACCCAACTGGGAGGGAATTCACCCCTCCACTTT. V is TRBV6-1 and J is TRBJ1-6; D unresolved. The CDR3 extends over 13 amino acids. V lost 10 bases, J lost 7 bases, and 14 bases lay in between. The germline gives CDR1 MNHNS, CDR2 SASEGT.